These 19 T cell receptor beta chains came from one sample sequenced in a study of CD8 T cell repertoires and HIV-1 epitope variants. Assay: immunoSEQ multiplex PCR; the TCRdb copy retains only in-frame clones and omits some. The data contain thousands of clones, 65% to 80% of them seen just once; the ten biggest clones take up less than 60%. No antigen has been assigned to these receptors. Source material: cultured CD8+ T cells derived from PBMCs. The receptors stem from a male donor with HIV.

The rearrangement uses TRBV29-1 and TRBJ1-1; 7 nucleotides agree with TRBD1. CDR1 is SQVTM and CDR2 is ANQGSEA in the germline V gene. The CDR3 sequence is 11 residues long. J was trimmed by 2 bases and V by 7 bases; bases with no gene match: 1. The CDR3 region is CSGDSNTEAFF. The CDR3 DNA reads as TGCAGCGGGGACAGTAACACTGAAGCTTTCTTT.

V usage is TRBV5-1 and J usage is TRBJ2-2; D perhaps matches TRBD1 (5 bases). V dropped 0 bases and J dropped 3 bases, with 9 bases sitting between them. Germline values: CDR1 SGHRS, CDR2 YFSETQ. The CDR3 has 15 residues. The CDR3 DNA reads TGCGCCAGCAGCTTGGCTGGCAGGGACACCGGGGAGCTGTTTTTT. This translates into CASSLAGRDTGELFF.

The chain joins TRBV28 to TRBJ2-1; D call uncertain. This CDR3 has 14 residues. Trimming took off 8 bases at V and 0 bases at J, with 11 bases between the two ends. The germline V gene has CDR1 MDHEN and CDR2 SYDVKM. For the CDR3, the DNA is TGTGCCAGCGGAAAGCTGAGCTCCTACAATGAGCAGTTCTTC. It translates to CASGKLSSYNEQFF.

This rearrangement joins TRBV19 to TRBJ2-7; no clear D. The CDR3 covers 13 residues. Per the germline V gene, CDR1 is LNHDA and CDR2 is SQIVND (reference sequence). The V gene lost 4 bases and the J gene lost 1 base, with 8 bases spanning the gap. CDR3 bases: TGTGCCAGTAGTACCTCGATTTCCTACGAGCAGTACTTC. Translation: CASSTSISYEQYF.

This clone has more than one count but fewer than ten. This chain joins TRBV28 and TRBJ1-1; unclear D gene. The V end lost 6 bases, the J end lost 1 base, and 9 bases lay between the germline ends. This CDR3 spans 13 amino acids. CDR1 is MDHEN and CDR2 is SYDVKM in the germline V gene. The CDR3 nucleotides read TGTGCCAGCAGAATCAAACCGAACACTGAAGCTTTCTTT. It is translated as CASRIKPNTEAFF.

V usage is TRBV28 and J usage is TRBJ2-7, with 8 nucleotides matching TRBD1. The V gene end was trimmed by 5 bases and the J gene end by 3 bases; junction bases not matched to a gene: 3. The CDR3 extends over 13 amino acids. The V gene's germline CDR1 is MDHEN and CDR2 SYDVKM. For the CDR3, the DNA is TGTGCCAGCAGTGTCGGACAGGGCTACGAGCAGTACTTC. Translated, it gives CASSVGQGYEQYF.

The chain employs TRBV7-8 and TRBJ1-3; 7 bases map to TRBD1. The CDR3 length is 12 residues. Germline values: CDR1 SGHVS, CDR2 FQNEAQ. J was trimmed by 8 bases and V by 11 bases; bases with no gene match: 9. The CDR3 DNA sequence: TGTGCCGGAGGTTTAACAGGGGACACCATATATTTT. It translates to CAGGLTGDTIYF.

The rearrangement uses TRBV14 and TRBJ2-7; D uncertain. Germline CDR1 and CDR2: SGHDN and FVKESK. The CDR3 has 13 residues. Trimming left V 1 base short and J 3 bases short, with 7 bases between. CDR3: CASSQVRIYEQYF. The CDR3 nucleotides read TGTGCCAGCAGCCAAGTCCGGATCTACGAGCAGTACTTC.

The rearrangement joins TRBV6-1 to TRBJ2-3; 7 bases match TRBD1. J lost 8 bases, V lost 6 bases, and 8 bases had no gene match. Per the germline V gene, CDR1 is MNHNS and CDR2 is SASEGT. The CDR3 sequence is 13 residues long. As DNA, the CDR3 is TGTGCCAGCAGGGAGACAGGGACGGGTACGCAGTATTTT. Protein product: CASRETGTGTQYF.

This chain uses TRBV30 with TRBJ2-7; TRBD2 matches 13 bases. Trimming took 4 bases from V and 6 from J; bases not matched to a gene: 6. The CDR3 contains 14 residues. CDR1 GTSNPN and CDR2 SVGIG come from the germline V gene (reference sequence). The CDR3 coding sequence is TGTGCCTGGACCTTACTAGCGGGGGGGTCCGAGCAGTACTTC. Encoded protein: CAWTLLAGGSEQYF.

The chain combines TRBV19 with TRBJ1-4; 7 bases map to TRBD1. V shed 4 bases and J 8 bases; nucleotides not matched to a gene: 16. CDR1 LNHDA and CDR2 SQIVND come from the germline V gene (reference sequence). There are 17 residues in the CDR3. CDR3 DNA sequence: TGTGCCAGTAGTACACAAACGGACAGGACGATGCGGGAAAAACTGTTTTTT. Translating gives CASSTQTDRTMREKLFF. Drawing the rest from reference TRBV19 and TRBJ1-4, the complete variable domain is DGGITQSPKYLFRKEGQNVTLSCEQNLNHDAMYWYRQDPGQGLRLIYYSQIVNDFQKGDIAEGYSVSREKKESFPLTVTSAQKNPTAFYLCASSTQTDRTMREKLFFGSGTQLSVL.

This clone was counted only a few times. The chain joins TRBV19 to TRBJ2-7, with D possibly being TRBD2 (6 bases). Deletions cut 5 bases from V and 0 bases from J, with 8 bases between. Germline V gives CDR1 LNHDA, CDR2 SQIVND (reference sequence). There are 13 residues in the CDR3. CDR3 amino acids: CASSGGYSYEQYF. CDR3 coding DNA: TGTGCCAGTAGTGGGGGGTACTCCTACGAGCAGTACTTC.

The gene calls are TRBV7-9 and TRBJ2-1; unclear D gene. V was cut by 1 base and J by 9 bases, with 10 bases left in between. The CDR3 is 13 amino acids. In germline, CDR1 is SEHNR, CDR2 FQNEAQ (reference sequence). CDR3 sequence reads: CASSLDGASEQFF. The CDR3 nucleotides read TGTGCCAGCAGCTTAGACGGTGCCAGTGAGCAGTTCTTC. The full variable domain, rest sourced from reference TRBV7-9 and TRBJ2-1, is DTGVSQNPRHKITKRGQNVTFRCDPISEHNRLYWYRQTLGQGPEFLTYFQNEAQLEKSRLLSDRFSAERPKGSFSTLEIQRTEQGDSAMYLCASSLDGASEQFFGPGTRLTVL.

This chain connects TRBV19 to TRBJ2-7; the D call may be TRBD1 or TRBD2 (5 bases each). CDR3 length: 14 residues. Per the germline V gene, CDR1 is LNHDA and CDR2 is SQIVND (reference sequence). The V end lost 4 bases, the J end lost 3 bases, and 13 bases lay between the germline ends. The CDR3 region has the DNA TGTGCCAGTAGTACAGGGACCACCTACTACGAGCAGTACTTC. Encoded protein: CASSTGTTYYEQYF.

CDR3 nucleotides: TGTGCCTGGGGGGGGCAGACCAATGAAAAACTGTTTTTT. Translating it yields CAWGGQTNEKLFF. The chain links TRBV2 to TRBJ1-4; D is possibly TRBD1 (6 bases). The CDR3 has 13 amino acids. Germline-derived CDR1 and CDR2 are SNHLY and FYNNEI. Trimming took 11 bases from V and 5 from J, leaving 15 bases between them.

The chain is built from TRBV4-3 and TRBJ1-4; no firm D call. Per the germline V gene, CDR1 is LGHNA and CDR2 is YSLEER. Trimming left V 0 bases short and J 6 bases short, with 11 bases between. The CDR3 length is 15 residues. The CDR3 loop reads CASSQDSQTDEKLFF. CDR3 coding DNA: TGCGCCAGCAGCCAAGATTCCCAAACGGATGAAAAACTGTTTTTT.

This clone has just one count. The V and J genes are TRBV29-1 and TRBJ2-7; D is undetermined. Looked up from germline, CDR1 is SQVTM and CDR2 is ANQGSEA. The CDR3 extends over 14 amino acids. Between the trimmed V and J ends, which lost 1 base and 2 bases, there was a span of 12 bases. CDR3 amino acids: CSVEVPGQTYEQYF. In DNA form, the CDR3 reads TGCAGCGTTGAAGTCCCAGGCCAGACCTACGAGCAGTACTTC.

This clone was observed a single time. V and J are TRBV11-1 and TRBJ1-6; possible D gene TRBD1, 5 bases. Germline CDR1 and CDR2: SGHAT and FQDESV (reference sequence). Trimming cost V 4 bases and J 10 bases, with 20 bases left between them. This CDR3 has 16 amino acids. The CDR3 sequence: CASSYEWTQGYSPLHF. CDR3 in DNA: TGTGCCAGCAGCTATGAATGGACCCAGGGTTACTCACCCCTCCACTTT.

V is TRBV4-3 and J is TRBJ2-7; no clear D. Trimming shortened V by 0 bases and J by 4 bases, and 7 bases separated the two germline ends. This CDR3 has 13 residues. Germline V gene data show CDR1 as LGHNA and CDR2 as YSLEER. CDR3 protein: CASSQEPRYEQYF. For the CDR3, the DNA is TGCGCCAGCAGCCAAGAGCCCCGATACGAGCAGTACTTC.